These 6 T cell receptor beta chains were sequenced from one sample in a study of OX40 agonist ivuxolimab in advanced cancers. The repertoire was sequenced with immunoSEQ multiplex PCR; TCRdb's copy has only in-frame clones and lacks some. This sample has some 63,000 clones; 84% occur once, and the top ten carry under 30%. The sequences come from CD4+ or CD8+ T cells sorted from blood, collected in a trial of the OX40 agonist ivuxolimab. The receptors shown here come from an adult with an advanced solid tumor such as melanoma, head and neck, liver or kidney cancer.

The gene calls are TRBV19 and TRBJ1-2; no clear D gene. Trimming left V 7 bases short and J 2 bases short, with 14 bases between. The CDR3 contains 14 residues. Per germline, CDR1 LNHDA and CDR2 SQIVND (reference sequence). This CDR3 reads CASTPVPGNYGYTF. The CDR3 nucleotides are TGTGCCAGTACGCCTGTCCCGGGGAACTATGGCTACACCTTC.

This clone was counted a few times. The chain is built from TRBV27 and TRBJ2-5; 9 bases line up with TRBD2. Germline assignment: CDR1 MNHEY and CDR2 SMNVEV (reference sequence). The CDR3 extends over 16 amino acids. J gave up 4 bases and V 5 bases, and 11 bases lay outside the gene matches. This CDR3 reads CASSLLVWREGETQYF. The CDR3 coding sequence is TGTGCCAGCAGTCTTCTCGTGTGGCGGGAGGGAGAGACCCAGTACTTC.

This clone appeared once. V is TRBV5-8 and J is TRBJ1-2; unclear D gene. The CDR3 covers 15 residues. Trimming removed 4 bases from V and 2 bases from J, with 15 bases in between. Per the germline V gene, CDR1 is SGHTS and CDR2 is YDEGEE. The CDR3 coding sequence is TGTGCCAGCAGCCGGTCGGCCGCCGTAAACTATGGCTACACCTTC. Translating gives CASSRSAAVNYGYTF.

The chain couples TRBV7-2 to TRBJ2-3, with unresolved D. Per the germline V gene, CDR1 is SGHTA and CDR2 is FQGNSA. Trimming removed 4 bases at V and 0 bases at J, with 11 bases between. The length of the CDR3 is 15 residues. In DNA, the CDR3 is TGTGCCAGCAGCTCTCGCTCTACTAGCACAGATACGCAGTATTTT. Encoded protein: CASSSRSTSTDTQYF.

The chain has TRBV4-1 and TRBJ1-2; tentatively, D is TRBD1 (5 bases). The CDR3 is 14 amino acids. V was shortened by 3 bases and J by 3 bases, with 11 bases between the two germline ends. Germline V gene sequence: CDR1 MGHRA, CDR2 YSYEKL. The CDR3: CASSHPGGDYGYTF. CDR3 coding DNA: TGCGCCAGCAGCCACCCCGGGGGGGACTATGGCTACACCTTC.

This sequence joins TRBV6-1 and TRBJ2-7; 8 positions match TRBD1. The CDR3 length is 15 residues. From germline, CDR1 is MNHNS and CDR2 SASEGT. The trim removed 6 bases at V and 0 bases at J, leaving 7 bases unmatched. CDR3 sequence reads: CASRIGQGLSYEQYF. CDR3 DNA: TGTGCCAGCAGAATAGGACAGGGACTCTCCTACGAGCAGTACTTC.